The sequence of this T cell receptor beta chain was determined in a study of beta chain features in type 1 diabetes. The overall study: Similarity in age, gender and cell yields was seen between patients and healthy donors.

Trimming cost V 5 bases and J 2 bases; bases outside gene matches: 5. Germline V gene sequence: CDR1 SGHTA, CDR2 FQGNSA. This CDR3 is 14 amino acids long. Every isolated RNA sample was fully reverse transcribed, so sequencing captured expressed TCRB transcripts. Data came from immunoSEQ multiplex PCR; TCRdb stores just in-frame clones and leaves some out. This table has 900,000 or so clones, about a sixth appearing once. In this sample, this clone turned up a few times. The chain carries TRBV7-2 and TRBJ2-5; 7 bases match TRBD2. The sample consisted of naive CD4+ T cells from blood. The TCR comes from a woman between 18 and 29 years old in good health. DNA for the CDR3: TGTGCCAGCAGCGTTACTAGCGTACAAGAGACCCAGTACTTC. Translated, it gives CASSVTSVQETQYF.